This T cell receptor (beta chain) was recorded in a study of identical twins. The sample holds many counts of this clonotype. Via MiXCR, TCRdb re-called the 5' RACE reads, giving one row per CDR3 protein. The sample records some 790,000 distinct CDR3 sequences, over 15% being singletons. In addition, the sample was reused for a study of T cells expressing NK-cell markers.

Sequencing was done on a sample of PBMCs. This TCR came from a woman aged 18 to 35 in good health.

CDR3 loop: CASSSGVSSSYNEQFF. For the CDR3, the DNA is TGTGCCAGCAGCTCAGGGGTCTCGAGCTCCTACAATGAGCAGTTCTTC. The chain employs TRBV7-6 and TRBJ2-1; perhaps TRBD1 as D (6 bases). V was clipped by 4 bases and J by 0 bases, with 13 bases between them. In germline, CDR1 is SGHVS, CDR2 FNYEAQ. The CDR3 has 16 residues.